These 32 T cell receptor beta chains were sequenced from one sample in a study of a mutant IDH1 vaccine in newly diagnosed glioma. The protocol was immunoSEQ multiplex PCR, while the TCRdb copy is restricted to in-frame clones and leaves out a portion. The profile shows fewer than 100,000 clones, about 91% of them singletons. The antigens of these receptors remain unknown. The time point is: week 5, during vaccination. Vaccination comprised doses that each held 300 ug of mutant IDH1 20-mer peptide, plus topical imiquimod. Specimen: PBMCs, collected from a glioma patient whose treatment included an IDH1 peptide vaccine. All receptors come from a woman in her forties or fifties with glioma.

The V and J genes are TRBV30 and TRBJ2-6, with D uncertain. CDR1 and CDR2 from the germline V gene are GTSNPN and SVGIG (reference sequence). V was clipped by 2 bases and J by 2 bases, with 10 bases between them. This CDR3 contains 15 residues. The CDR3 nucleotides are TGTGCCTGGAGTACCGGTAGCCCTGGGGCCAACGTCCTGACTTTC. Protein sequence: CAWSTGSPGANVLTF.

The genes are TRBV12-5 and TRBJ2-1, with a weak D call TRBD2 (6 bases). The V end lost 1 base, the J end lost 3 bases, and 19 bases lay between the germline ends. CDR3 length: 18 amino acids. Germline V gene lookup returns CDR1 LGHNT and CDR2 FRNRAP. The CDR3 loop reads CASGLGLASLANYNEQFF. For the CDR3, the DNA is TGTGCTAGTGGTTTGGGGCTGGCTTCACTAGCTAACTACAATGAGCAGTTCTTC.

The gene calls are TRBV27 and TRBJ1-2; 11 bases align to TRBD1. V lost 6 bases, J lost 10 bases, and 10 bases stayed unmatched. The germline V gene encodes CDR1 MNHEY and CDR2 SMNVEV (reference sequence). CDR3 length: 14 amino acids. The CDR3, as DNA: TGTGCCAGCAGGCAAGGACAGGGGGCTAGACACTACACCTTC. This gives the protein CASRQGQGARHYTF.

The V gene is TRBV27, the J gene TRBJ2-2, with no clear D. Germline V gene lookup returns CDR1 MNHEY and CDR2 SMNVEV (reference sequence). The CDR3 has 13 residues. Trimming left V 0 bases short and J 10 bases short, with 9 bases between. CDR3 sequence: CASSLSRLAELFF. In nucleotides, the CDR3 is TGTGCCAGCAGTTTATCGCGGTTAGCGGAGCTGTTTTTT.

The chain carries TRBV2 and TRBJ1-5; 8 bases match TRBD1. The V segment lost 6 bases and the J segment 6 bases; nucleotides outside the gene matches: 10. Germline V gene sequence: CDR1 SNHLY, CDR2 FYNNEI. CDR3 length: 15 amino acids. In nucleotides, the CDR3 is TGTGCCAGCAGCGTAGGACAGGGAAACGCTCAGCCCCAGCATTTT. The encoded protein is CASSVGQGNAQPQHF.

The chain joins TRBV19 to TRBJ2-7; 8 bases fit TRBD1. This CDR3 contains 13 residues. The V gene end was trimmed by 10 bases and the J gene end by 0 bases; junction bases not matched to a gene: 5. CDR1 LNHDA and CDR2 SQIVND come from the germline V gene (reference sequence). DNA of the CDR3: TGTGCCACAGGACAGGGAAGCTCCTACGAGCAGTACTTC. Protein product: CATGQGSSYEQYF.

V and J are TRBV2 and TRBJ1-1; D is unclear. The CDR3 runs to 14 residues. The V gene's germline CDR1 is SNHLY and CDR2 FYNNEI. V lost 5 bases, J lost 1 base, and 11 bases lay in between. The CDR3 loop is CASSYQARNTEAFF. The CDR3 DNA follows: TGTGCCAGCAGTTACCAGGCCCGGAACACTGAAGCTTTCTTT. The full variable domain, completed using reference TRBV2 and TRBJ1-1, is EPEVTQTPSHQVTQMGQEVILRCVPISNHLYFYWYRQILGQKVEFLVSFYNNEISEKSEIFDDQFSVERPDGSNFTLKIRSTKLEDSAMYFCASSYQARNTEAFFGQGTRLTVV.

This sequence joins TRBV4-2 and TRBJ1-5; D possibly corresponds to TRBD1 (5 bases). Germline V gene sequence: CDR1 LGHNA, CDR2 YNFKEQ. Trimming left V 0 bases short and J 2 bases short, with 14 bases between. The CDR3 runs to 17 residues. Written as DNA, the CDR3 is TGTGCCAGCAGCCAAGATCGAGGGGCGGTTGGCAATCAGCCCCAGCATTTT. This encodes CASSQDRGAVGNQPQHF.

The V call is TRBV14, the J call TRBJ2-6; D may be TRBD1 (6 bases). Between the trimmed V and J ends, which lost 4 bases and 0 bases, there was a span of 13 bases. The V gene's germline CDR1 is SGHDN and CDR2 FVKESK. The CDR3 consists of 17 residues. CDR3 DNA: TGTGCCAGCAGCCCAGGGGTAGGTCGCTCTGGGGCCAACGTCCTGACTTTC. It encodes CASSPGVGRSGANVLTF. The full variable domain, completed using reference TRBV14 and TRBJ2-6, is EAGVTQFPSHSVIEKGQTVTLRCDPISGHDNLYWYRRVMGKEIKFLLHFVKESKQDESGMPNNRFLAERTGGTYSTLKVQPAELEDSGVYFCASSPGVGRSGANVLTFGAGSRLTVL.

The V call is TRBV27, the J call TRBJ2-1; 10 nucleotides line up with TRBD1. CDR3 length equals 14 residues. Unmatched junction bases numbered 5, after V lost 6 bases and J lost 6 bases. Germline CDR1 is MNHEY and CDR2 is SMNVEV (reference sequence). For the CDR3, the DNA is TGTGCCAGCAGCTCGGACAGGGGGGGCAATGAGCAGTTCTTC. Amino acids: CASSSDRGGNEQFF.

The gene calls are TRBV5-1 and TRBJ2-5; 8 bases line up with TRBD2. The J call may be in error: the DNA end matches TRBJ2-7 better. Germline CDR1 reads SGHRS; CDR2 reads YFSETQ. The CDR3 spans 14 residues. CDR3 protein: CASSLTSGPYEQYF. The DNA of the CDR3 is TGCGCCAGCAGCTTAACTAGCGGACCCTACGAGCAGTACTTC.

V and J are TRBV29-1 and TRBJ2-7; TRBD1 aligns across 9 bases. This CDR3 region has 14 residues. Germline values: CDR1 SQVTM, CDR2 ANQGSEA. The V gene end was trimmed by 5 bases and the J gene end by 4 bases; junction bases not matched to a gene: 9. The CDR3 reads CSVQQGALIYEQYF. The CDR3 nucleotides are TGCAGCGTTCAACAGGGGGCCCTAATATACGAGCAGTACTTC.

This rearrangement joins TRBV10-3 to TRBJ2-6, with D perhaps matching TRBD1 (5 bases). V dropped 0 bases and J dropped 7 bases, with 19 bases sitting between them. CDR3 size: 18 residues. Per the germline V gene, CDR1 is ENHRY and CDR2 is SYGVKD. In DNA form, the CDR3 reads TGTGCCATCAGTGAGTCCGGCCAGGGCTCCTTGGTTGCCAACGTCCTGACTTTC. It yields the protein CAISESGQGSLVANVLTF.

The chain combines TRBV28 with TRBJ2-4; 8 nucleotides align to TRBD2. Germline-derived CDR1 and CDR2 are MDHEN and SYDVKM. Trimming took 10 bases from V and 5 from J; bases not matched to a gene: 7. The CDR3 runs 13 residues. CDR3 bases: TGTGCCACCGTCGACGGGGGGGAAAACATTCAGTACTTC. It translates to CATVDGGENIQYF.

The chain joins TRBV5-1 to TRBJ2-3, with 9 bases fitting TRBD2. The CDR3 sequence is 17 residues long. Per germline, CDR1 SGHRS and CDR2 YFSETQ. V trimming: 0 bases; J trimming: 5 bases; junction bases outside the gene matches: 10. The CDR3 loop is CASSLEAGGPGEDTQYF. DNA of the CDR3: TGCGCCAGCAGCTTGGAGGCGGGAGGGCCCGGGGAAGATACGCAGTATTTT.

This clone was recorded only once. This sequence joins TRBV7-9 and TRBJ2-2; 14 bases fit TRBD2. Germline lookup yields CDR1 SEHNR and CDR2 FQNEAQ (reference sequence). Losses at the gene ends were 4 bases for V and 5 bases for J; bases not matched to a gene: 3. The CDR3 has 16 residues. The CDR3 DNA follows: TGTGCCAGCAGCTACGGACTAGCGGGAGGTACCGGGGAGCTGTTTTTT. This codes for CASSYGLAGGTGELFF.

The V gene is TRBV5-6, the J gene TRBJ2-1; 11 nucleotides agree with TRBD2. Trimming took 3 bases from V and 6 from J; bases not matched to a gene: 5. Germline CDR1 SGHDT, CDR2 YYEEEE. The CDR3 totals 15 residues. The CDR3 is CASSSGLAGFNEQFF. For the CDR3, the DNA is TGTGCCAGCAGCTCTGGACTAGCGGGCTTCAATGAGCAGTTCTTC.

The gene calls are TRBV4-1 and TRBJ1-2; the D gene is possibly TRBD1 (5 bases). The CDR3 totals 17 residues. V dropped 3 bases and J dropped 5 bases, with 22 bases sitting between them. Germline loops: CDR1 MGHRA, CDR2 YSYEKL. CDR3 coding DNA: TGCGCCAGCAGCCAGGACCTAGGGACCCCCAATCGGTATGGCTACACCTTC. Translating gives CASSQDLGTPNRYGYTF.

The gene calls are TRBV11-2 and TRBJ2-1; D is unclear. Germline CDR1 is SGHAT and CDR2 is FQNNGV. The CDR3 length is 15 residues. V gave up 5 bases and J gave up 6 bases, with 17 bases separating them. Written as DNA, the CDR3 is TGTGCCAGCAGCCTAAGGGTCGACCCCTCCAATGAGCAGTTCTTC. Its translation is CASSLRVDPSNEQFF.

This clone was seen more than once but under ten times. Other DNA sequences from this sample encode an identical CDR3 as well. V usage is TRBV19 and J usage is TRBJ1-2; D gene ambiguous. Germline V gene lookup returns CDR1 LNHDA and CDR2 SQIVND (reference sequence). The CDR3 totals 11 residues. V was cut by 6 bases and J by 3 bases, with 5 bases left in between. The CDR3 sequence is CASRRDYGYTF. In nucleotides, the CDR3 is TGTGCCAGTAGGAGGGACTATGGCTACACCTTC.

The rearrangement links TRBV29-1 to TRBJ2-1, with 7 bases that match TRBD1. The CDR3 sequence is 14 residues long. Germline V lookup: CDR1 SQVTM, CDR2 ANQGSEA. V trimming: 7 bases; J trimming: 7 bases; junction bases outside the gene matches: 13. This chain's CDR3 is CSALYLKDRNEQFF. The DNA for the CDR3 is TGCAGCGCGCTCTATCTTAAGGACAGGAATGAGCAGTTCTTC.

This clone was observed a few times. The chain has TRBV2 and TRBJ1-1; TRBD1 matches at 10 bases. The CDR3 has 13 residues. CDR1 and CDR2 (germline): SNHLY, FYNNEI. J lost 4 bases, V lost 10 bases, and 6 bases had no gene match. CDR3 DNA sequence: TGTGCCACCAGGGACAGGGGAGGCACTGAAGCTTTCTTT. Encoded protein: CATRDRGGTEAFF.

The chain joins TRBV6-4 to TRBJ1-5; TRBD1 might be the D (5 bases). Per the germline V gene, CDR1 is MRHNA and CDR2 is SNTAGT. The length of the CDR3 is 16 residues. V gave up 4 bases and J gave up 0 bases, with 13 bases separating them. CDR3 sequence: CASSGRGGDSNQPQHF. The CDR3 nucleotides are TGTGCCAGCAGTGGGAGGGGAGGGGATAGCAATCAGCCCCAGCATTTT.

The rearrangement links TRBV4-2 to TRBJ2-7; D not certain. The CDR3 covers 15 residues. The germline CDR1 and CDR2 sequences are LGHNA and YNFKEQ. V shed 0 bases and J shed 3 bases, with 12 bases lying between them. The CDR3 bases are TGTGCCAGCAGCCAAGAGCTCCCCTCCAACTACGAGCAGTACTTC. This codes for CASSQELPSNYEQYF.

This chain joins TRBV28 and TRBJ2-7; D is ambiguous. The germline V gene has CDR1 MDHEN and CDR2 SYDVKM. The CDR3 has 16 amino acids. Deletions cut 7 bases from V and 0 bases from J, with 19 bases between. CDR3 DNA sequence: TGTGCCAGCAACCCGGACGGAACATCGAACTCCTACGAGCAGTACTTC. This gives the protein CASNPDGTSNSYEQYF.

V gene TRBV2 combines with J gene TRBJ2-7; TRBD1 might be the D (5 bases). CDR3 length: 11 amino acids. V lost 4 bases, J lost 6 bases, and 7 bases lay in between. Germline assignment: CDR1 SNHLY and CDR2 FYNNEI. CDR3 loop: CASSGQIEQYF. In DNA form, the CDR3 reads TGTGCCAGCAGTGGACAGATCGAGCAGTACTTC.

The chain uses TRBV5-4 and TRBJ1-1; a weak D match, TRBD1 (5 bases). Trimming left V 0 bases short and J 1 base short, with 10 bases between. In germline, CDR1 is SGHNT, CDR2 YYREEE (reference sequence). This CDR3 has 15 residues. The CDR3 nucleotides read TGTGCCAGCAGCTTGGGCCCCGGACAGAACACTGAAGCTTTCTTT. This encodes CASSLGPGQNTEAFF.

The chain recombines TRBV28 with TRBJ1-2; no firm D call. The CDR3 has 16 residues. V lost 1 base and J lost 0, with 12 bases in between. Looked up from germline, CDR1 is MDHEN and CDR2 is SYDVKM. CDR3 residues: CASSLLHTAPNYGYTF. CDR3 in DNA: TGTGCCAGCAGTTTATTGCATACAGCTCCTAACTATGGCTACACCTTC.

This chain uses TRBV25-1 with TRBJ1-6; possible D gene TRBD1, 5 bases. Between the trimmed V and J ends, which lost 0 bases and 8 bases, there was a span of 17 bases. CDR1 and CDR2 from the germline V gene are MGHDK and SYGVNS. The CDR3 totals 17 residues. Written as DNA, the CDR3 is TGTGCCAGCAGTGAATATAACTTGGACAACTGGCATTCACCCCTCCACTTT. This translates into CASSEYNLDNWHSPLHF.

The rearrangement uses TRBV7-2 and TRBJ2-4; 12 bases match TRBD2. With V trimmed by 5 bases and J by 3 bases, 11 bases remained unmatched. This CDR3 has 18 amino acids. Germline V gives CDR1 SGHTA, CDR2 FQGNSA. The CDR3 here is CASSARPGLAGNKNIQYF. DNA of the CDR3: TGTGCCAGCAGCGCCAGACCGGGACTAGCGGGTAACAAAAACATTCAGTACTTC.

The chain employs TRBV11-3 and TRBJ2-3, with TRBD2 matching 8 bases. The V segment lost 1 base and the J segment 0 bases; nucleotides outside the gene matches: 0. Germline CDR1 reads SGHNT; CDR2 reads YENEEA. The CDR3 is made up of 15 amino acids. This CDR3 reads CASSLASGSTDTQYF. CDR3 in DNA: TGTGCCAGCAGCTTAGCTAGCGGGAGCACAGATACGCAGTATTTT. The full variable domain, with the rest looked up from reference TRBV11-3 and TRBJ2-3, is EAGVVQSPRYKIIEKKQPVAFWCNPISGHNTLYWYLQNLGQGPELLIRYENEEAVDDSQLPKDRFSAERLKGVDSTLKIQPAELGDSAVYLCASSLASGSTDTQYFGPGTRLTVL.

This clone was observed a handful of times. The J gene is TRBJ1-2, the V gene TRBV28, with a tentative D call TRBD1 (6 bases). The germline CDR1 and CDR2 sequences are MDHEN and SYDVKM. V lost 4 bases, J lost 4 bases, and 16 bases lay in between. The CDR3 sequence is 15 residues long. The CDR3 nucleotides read TGTGCCAGCAGTTCCCTGGACAGCTACCTCTATGGCTACACCTTC. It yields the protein CASSSLDSYLYGYTF.